The source of this TCR beta chain is a study of T cells in Graves' hyperthyroidism and ophthalmopathy (dated by TCRdb to about 2019). At the level of the whole study: Peripheral blood was collected at initial diagnosis, before any treatment. Following sampling, methimazole starting at 30 mg daily was given to hyperthyroidism patients, and high-dose intravenous methylprednisolone was given to ophthalmopathy patients. TCR Vbeta CDR3 sequencing of 120 to 150 peripheral blood samples (roughly 41 ophthalmopathy, over 70 hyperthyroidism and approximately 17 progressor patients) is reported in the paper. In addition, the study compared T-cell repertoires in thyroid tissue and in blood from over 5 Graves' hyperthyroidism patients. An independent validation cohort of 18 to 20 hyperthyroidism patients and approximately 16 patients who later progressed to ophthalmopathy tested prospective prediction of ophthalmopathy. To identify distinguishing TCR V-J signatures, a discovery cohort of about 100 patients was used, comprising 43 with Graves' ophthalmopathy and around 57 with stable Graves' hyperthyroidism. For training and testing, the approximately 92 patients in the discovery cohort were randomly divided in a 7:3 ratio. The investigation overall reported the following: Sample size was not statistically predetermined, and investigators were not blinded to group allocation. In validation, the model predicted progression to ophthalmopathy a median of around 6.5 months before onset, with roughly 70% sensitivity and nearly 75% specificity. In cross-validation, a model built on a 13 V-J signature told ophthalmopathy apart from stable hyperthyroidism with under 90% sensitivity and 81% to 82% specificity, and in testing the same model reached 80%/75%. Most expanded thyroid clonotypes (frequency above 0.001) were also detected in blood, suggesting blood repertoires may reflect thyroid immune responses.

CDR1 ENHRY and CDR2 SYGVKD were looked up in the germline V gene. Its CDR3 holds 15 amino acids, cysteine through phenylalanine. The CDR3 DNA has 45 bases and is translated from base 1. Cut back by 3 bases and 3 bases, the V and J ends lie 14 bases apart. Stable Graves' hyperthyroidism was defined as the absence of progression to ophthalmopathy over 18 months of follow-up. The hyperthyroidism patients were between 18 and 65 years old and newly diagnosed, with a disease duration of less than 2 months. Any patient with an uncontrolled infection, another autoimmune disease, pregnancy or lactation was excluded. Diagnoses relied on clinical symptoms, serum thyroxine and TRAb, thyroid ultrasound and orbital computed tomography. Ficoll-Paque density gradient centrifugation was used to isolate PBMCs from around 10 ml of fresh peripheral blood. Total RNA was extracted with Trizol reagent, and quality was checked on an Agilent 2100 Bioanalyzer.

As for this clonotype: Its target antigen remains unknown. This clone may be a read error of a much larger clone one base away.

Amplification of TCR beta CDR3 regions was carried out from RNA transcripts. A first-round RT-PCR of the TCR CDR3 used the HTBI primer set with the Qiagen OneStep RT-PCR kit. Libraries were constructed in a second round of multiplex PCR, after which size selection and purification were performed. Paired-end sequencing of the libraries was performed with 100 bp reads on an Illumina HiSeq2000. As for how the authors treated the data: SOAPnuke was used to process the raw data, removing reads that contained adapters or uncalled bases, had a mean Phred below 15, or lacked an exact match to the constant primer or identifier. High-quality paired reads were merged using COPE v1.2.5, and each unique nucleotide sequence was defined as a clonotype. MiTCR v1.1 was used to align the clonotypes against IMGT TRBV, TRBD and TRBJ reference segments. Analysis was restricted to V-J combinations with a frequency above 0.0001, which covered roughly 99% of repertoires. The TCS score was defined as F50 (clonal expansion) divided by E x V (chaos), with BLOSUM62-based TCRdist calculated between CDR3 peptides within each V-J. Welch's t-statistics and random forest reduced 500 to 550 V-J features to 13, which were used in a naive Bayes classifier (R e1071). TCRdb itself trimmed the public reads at Q25 with fastp, ran MiXCR and retained productive beta chains. CDR3 protein duplicates are merged, each entry listing the most common genes and DNA. These V and J calls rely on TCRdb rather than the paper's analysis. This sample comprises about 560,000 distinct CDR3 sequences, 16% of them detected only once. The ten largest account for approximately 18% of the sample.

The sequencing input was blood. This receptor was identified in a woman younger than 30 with Graves' hyperthyroidism. The rearranged segments are TRBV10-3 and TRBJ1-1; TRBD1 might be the D gene, on 5 matching bases. The DNA sequence reads TGTGCCATCAGTGACGCCGGGGGTAAAGACACTGAAGCTTTCTTT. The resulting protein is CAISDAGGKDTEAFF.